What follows are 11 T cell receptor beta chains derived from one specimen sequenced in a study of Ad26.COV2.S vaccination and SARS-CoV-2 variants. Assay used: immunoSEQ multiplex PCR; TCRdb lists only in-frame clones, some missing. The profile shows around 300,000 clones, approximately 90% of them singletons. Treatment: about 20 received Ad26.COV2.S at low or high dose, single or two shots; 5 received placebo; per-sample allocation not given. Collection of the samples took place on day 63 after the first injection of vaccine or placebo. Source: peripheral blood, taken in a trial of Ad26.COV2.S vaccine versus placebo. The receptors here all came from a person aged 18 to 65 who received the Ad26.COV2.S COVID-19 vaccine or a placebo.

This clone was counted a single time. V and J are TRBV7-9 and TRBJ1-1; D is undetermined. Germline CDR1 reads SEHNR; CDR2 reads FQNEAQ (reference sequence). Trimming pared 1 base from V and 0 bases from J, leaving 6 bases between. The CDR3 runs to 14 residues. The CDR3 loop is CASSLGDVNTEAFF. CDR3 coding DNA: TGTGCCAGCAGCTTAGGAGATGTGAACACTGAAGCTTTCTTT.

This clone was recorded only once. The gene calls are TRBV7-2 and TRBJ1-5; D call uncertain. V was cut by 2 bases and J by 0 bases, with 14 bases left in between. The CDR3 is 17 amino acids. CDR1 is SGHTA, CDR2 FQGNSA, per germline. CDR3 DNA sequence: TGTGCCAGCAGCTTAACCCACAGCTCCGTTAGCAATCAGCCCCAGCATTTT. It yields the protein CASSLTHSSVSNQPQHF.

This chain joins TRBV7-6 and TRBJ2-3; D unresolved. CDR1 is SGHVS and CDR2 is FNYEAQ in the germline V gene. V was cut by 6 bases and J by 2 bases, with 9 bases left in between. The CDR3 totals 13 residues. The CDR3 bases are TGTGCCAGCAGTCCGAGACTCACAGATACGCAGTATTTT. Protein sequence: CASSPRLTDTQYF.

The chain couples TRBV6-2 or TRBV6-3 to TRBJ1-5, with D maybe TRBD1 (5 bases). Trimming took 1 base from V and 13 from J, leaving 11 bases between them. This CDR3 has 12 amino acids. Germline V gene data show CDR1 as MNHEY and CDR2 as SVGEGT. CDR3 sequence reads: CASSYFRDRQHF. CDR3 nucleotides: TGTGCCAGCAGTTACTTTAGGGACCGGCAGCATTTT.

The chain recombines TRBV7-9 with TRBJ1-1, with D unresolved. Trimming took 4 bases from V and 1 from J, leaving 13 bases between them. The CDR3 covers 15 residues. CDR1 is SEHNR, CDR2 FQNEAQ, per germline (reference sequence). CDR3: CASSSGGRENTEAFF. In nucleotides, the CDR3 is TGTGCCAGCAGCTCAGGCGGACGGGAGAACACTGAAGCTTTCTTT.

This sequence joins TRBV5-1 and TRBJ1-2; a weak D match, TRBD1 (6 bases). This CDR3 spans 16 amino acids. V was cut by 1 base and J by 7 bases, with 20 bases left in between. Looked up from germline, CDR1 is SGHRS and CDR2 is YFSETQ. CDR3 sequence (DNA): TGCGCCAGCAGCTTGCGCGGCCCACGGGACACCCTTGGCTACACCTTC. It encodes CASSLRGPRDTLGYTF.

V usage is TRBV28 and J usage is TRBJ2-1; D is ambiguous. The CDR3 extends over 15 amino acids. Germline loops: CDR1 MDHEN, CDR2 SYDVKM. Trimming removed 2 bases from V and 3 bases from J, with 11 bases in between. Here the CDR3 reads CASSLGSPDYNEQFF. In DNA form, the CDR3 reads TGTGCCAGCAGTTTAGGGTCCCCGGACTACAATGAGCAGTTCTTC.

The CDR3 is CASSVILGQGMKTQYF. As DNA, the CDR3 is TGTGCCAGCAGCGTCATCCTCGGACAGGGTATGAAGACCCAGTACTTC. V and J are TRBV28 and TRBJ2-5, with TRBD1 identical over 8 bases. Trimming at V came to 6 bases and at J to 6 bases, leaving 15 bases not matched to a gene. Germline V gives CDR1 MDHEN, CDR2 SYDVKM. This CDR3 has 16 amino acids.

The V gene is TRBV3-1 (or the pseudogene TRBV3-2), the J gene TRBJ1-1, with 10 nucleotides matching TRBD1. J gave up 4 bases and V 6 bases, and 5 bases lay outside the gene matches. Germline CDR1 LGHDT, CDR2 YNNKEL (reference sequence). The CDR3 runs 14 residues. The CDR3 here is CASSRTGGVTEAFF. The CDR3 coding sequence is TGTGCCAGCAGTAGGACAGGGGGTGTCACTGAAGCTTTCTTT.

The chain recombines TRBV5-4 with TRBJ1-5; 7 nucleotides align to TRBD1. Trimming took 4 bases from V and 4 from J; bases not matched to a gene: 2. Germline loops: CDR1 SGHNT, CDR2 YYREEE (reference sequence). The length of the CDR3 is 13 residues. The CDR3 bases are TGTGCCAGCAGCAGGGACAGAAATCAGCCCCAGCATTTT. Amino acid sequence: CASSRDRNQPQHF.

This chain joins TRBV7-2 and TRBJ1-2, with 9 bases that match TRBD1. The length of the CDR3 is 14 residues. The V and J ends lost 5 bases and 6 bases, in that order; junction bases with no gene match: 7. Germline V gives CDR1 SGHTA, CDR2 FQGNSA. The CDR3: CASSRDREGHGYTF. In DNA, the CDR3 is TGTGCCAGCAGCCGGGACAGGGAGGGCCATGGCTACACCTTC.